Listed below are T cell receptor beta chains from one sample, sequenced in a study of blood T cell repertoires in COVID-19. Here immunoSEQ multiplex PCR was the method, and the copy in TCRdb shows in-frame clones only, minus some. Among roughly 100,000 clones, roughly 79% were seen once, and the ten largest hold 8% to 9.5%. Specimen: peripheral blood. These receptors were obtained from a woman aged 70-85 years with acute or convalescent COVID-19. CDR3s include the opening cysteine and the closing phenylalanine or tryptophan.

v_call cdr3_aa
TRBV7-6 CASSFPGTLNTEAFF
TRBV2 CASSEARPPVWDGRLSYEQYF
TRBV5-6 CASSALEAVLTDTQYF
TRBV29-1 CSVGSGGRTGELFF
TRBV12-3/TRBV12-4 CASSSDDLKEQFF
TRBV7-2 CASSPWETYSYNEQFF
TRBV19 CASGGRMSGELFF
TRBV7-2 CASSLEQFYEQYF
TRBV29-1 CSVDGRAQYF
TRBV7-2 CASSLRQGAYEQYF
TRBV30 CAWSTGTGPSTIYF
TRBV27 CANPRRKNTEAFF
TRBV24-1 CATSDHRGQGNQPQHF
TRBV7-3 CASSEMSSGTGELFF
TRBV28 CASSLQSGQETQYF
TRBV7-2 CASSSSDRDIRGDTF
TRBV7-9 CASSYGTGNAGEAFF
TRBV4-3 CASSQAAAGLWTDTQYF
TRBV5-4 CASSSDRVAGEQFF
TRBV7-8 CASSPTPNTGELFF
TRBV19 CASSIRGTGAYEQYF
TRBV9 CASSVDQRGGRDTQYF
TRBV6-5 CASSYSQNEQFF
TRBV5-6 CASSLLGPLSYEQYF
TRBV6-2/TRBV6-3 CASSYRTSGIIAGELFF
TRBV28 CASRSRGQGSGISPLHF
TRBV10-2 CASRPSGAHNEQFF
TRBV12-3/TRBV12-4 CASSATRYEQYF
TRBV5-4 CASSDQGRSYNEQFF
TRBV12-5 CASGGREDTGELFF
TRBV21-1 CASSKGWGVGYTF
TRBV19 CASSIVAGTGYRVYGYTF
TRBV19 CASSIPTGSYNEQFF
TRBV18 CASSLGTGGSYEQYF
TRBV5-1 CASSLGLSGDTQYF
TRBV11-3 CASSRAGESTDTQYF
TRBV7-2 CASSWQTSGSFSDTQYF
TRBV9 CASSVVSRQGPNQPQHF
TRBV2 CASSAYPGTVPRPQHF
TRBV30 CAWSSSPGGPSAPLHF
TRBV19 CASSIDEAGNTIYF
TRBV3-1/TRBV3-2 CASSQGRGPNYGYTF
TRBV11-2 CASNKFLAGNTEAFF
TRBV11-2 CASSSLDPGGDSPLHF
TRBV19 CASSIGPGAEAFF
TRBV12-5 CASGLVMGDSNQPQHF
TRBV19 CASSFGNLDTEAFF
TRBV24-1 CATSDGLAGSSYNEQFF
TRBV6-1 CASSEVGGGSGYTF
TRBV3-1/TRBV3-2 CASSQAEGTYEQYF
TRBV18 CASSPSGQATYGYTF
TRBV29-1 CSAEVPSGVSSYNEQFF